This T cell receptor beta chain derives from a study of control samples from healthy donors and cancer patients. Trimming removed 5 bases from V and 6 bases from J; junction bases left unmatched: 5. The CDR3 runs 16 residues. Germline V gives CDR1 LGHDT, CDR2 YNNKEL (reference sequence). Assay: immunoSEQ multiplex PCR; the TCRdb copy retains only in-frame clones and omits some. This repertoire shows 150,000 or so clones, 90% to 95% found once; its top ten account for roughly 14%. The chain couples TRBV3-1 (or the pseudogene TRBV3-2) to TRBJ2-3; TRBD2 matches at 16 bases. The clonotype was recovered from a man aged 35-49 years in good health. The specimen was blood. The CDR3 region has the DNA TGTGCCAGCAGCGGGGGACTAGCGGGAGGGCCGGATACGCAGTATTTT. This translates into CASSGGLAGGPDTQYF.